This is a list of T cell receptor beta chains from one sample in a study of regulatory T cells in long-lasting Graves disease. TCRdb reprocessed the multiplex PCR reads via MiXCR and lists one record per CDR3 protein. The table lists hundreds of thousands of distinct CDR3 sequences, less than 25% of them singletons. Sequencing used peripheral blood mononuclear cells (PBMCs), obtained when the disease was refractory, from a patient treated with antithyroid drugs. The receptors here all came from a female donor with Graves disease. Each CDR3 is given with its conserved first and last residue. D genes are given only for firm matches. Some rows have no size entry. The others give once, few or many, or a class for an expanded clone.

>-|TRBV27|-|TRBJ1-1
TGTGCCAGCAGTTGGGAGAAGAACACTGAAGCTTTCTTT
CASSWEKNTEAFF
>few|TRBV19|-|TRBJ1-4
TGTGCCAGTAGTAGCATGATAGGCCTGGAGGGAAAACTGTTTTTT
CASSSMIGLEGKLFF
>many|TRBV12-5|-|TRBJ2-7
TGTGCTAGTGGTTCTCCGGGGAGGACCTACGAGCAGTACTTC
CASGSPGRTYEQYF
>-|TRBV7-9|-|TRBJ1-2
TGTGCCAGCAGCAGAGGACAGTCGTACTATGGCTACACCTTC
CASSRGQSYYGYTF
>many|TRBV12-3/TRBV12-4|-|TRBJ1-1
TGTGCCAGCAGAAGGGACGGCGCGGGGACTGAAGCTTTCTTT
CASRRDGAGTEAFF
>few|TRBV7-9|TRBD1|TRBJ1-5
TGTGCCAGCAGCTTCGGACAGGACAATCAGCCCCAGCATTTT
CASSFGQDNQPQHF
>many|TRBV12-3/TRBV12-4|-|TRBJ1-5
TGTGCCAGCAGCTCACAGGATAGGAAAAATCAGCCCCAGCATTTT
CASSSQDRKNQPQHF
>few|TRBV27|-|TRBJ2-2
TGTGCCAGCAGTTTAGGGACCCCCGGGGCCAACACCGGGGAGCTGTTTTTT
CASSLGTPGANTGELFF
>many|TRBV30|-|TRBJ2-5
TGTGCCTGGAGTGTAAAGGGAGATGGGACCCAGTACTTC
CAWSVKGDGTQYF
>-|TRBV7-9|TRBD2|TRBJ2-2
TGTGCCAGCACACAACTAGCGGGATTATCCGGGGAGCTGTTTTTT
CASTQLAGLSGELFF
>-|TRBV6-1|TRBD1|TRBJ2-7
TGTGCCAGCACCGGACAGGGGGCATCCGAGCAGTACTTC
CASTGQGASEQYF
>-|TRBV20-1|TRBD1|TRBJ2-7
TGCAGTGCTCCGACAGGGAAGTTGAACGAGCAGTACTTC
CSAPTGKLNEQYF
>many|TRBV7-9|-|TRBJ2-5
TGTGCCAGCAGCTTAGTCGAAAAGTGGGAGACCCAGTACTTC
CASSLVEKWETQYF
>many|TRBV20-1|TRBD2|TRBJ2-7
TGCAGTGCGATCAGCCCGACTAGCGGTTACGAGCAGTACTTC
CSAISPTSGYEQYF
>-|TRBV7-9|-|TRBJ2-7
TGTGCCAGCAGCCCCCGGGACACGGGGGGCGAGCAGTACTTC
CASSPRDTGGEQYF
>-|TRBV5-1|-|TRBJ2-2
TGCGCCAGCAGCTTGGAGGCAGCCGGGGAGCTGTTTTTT
CASSLEAAGELFF
>many|TRBV10-2|-|TRBJ2-7
TGCGCCAGCCAAAAGTCAGTTGACGCCTACGAGCAGTACTTC
CASQKSVDAYEQYF
>many|TRBV7-2|-|TRBJ2-7
TGTGCCAGCAGCCCTAGGTACGAGCAGTACTTC
CASSPRYEQYF
>few|TRBV19|TRBD1|TRBJ1-2
TGTGCCAGTAGTACCGCCCGGGACAGGCTGTCCGATTTTGGCTACACCTTC
CASSTARDRLSDFGYTF
>many|TRBV28|-|TRBJ2-7
TGTGCCAGCAGTTTTGGGGACCTAACCTACGAGCAGTACTTC
CASSFGDLTYEQYF